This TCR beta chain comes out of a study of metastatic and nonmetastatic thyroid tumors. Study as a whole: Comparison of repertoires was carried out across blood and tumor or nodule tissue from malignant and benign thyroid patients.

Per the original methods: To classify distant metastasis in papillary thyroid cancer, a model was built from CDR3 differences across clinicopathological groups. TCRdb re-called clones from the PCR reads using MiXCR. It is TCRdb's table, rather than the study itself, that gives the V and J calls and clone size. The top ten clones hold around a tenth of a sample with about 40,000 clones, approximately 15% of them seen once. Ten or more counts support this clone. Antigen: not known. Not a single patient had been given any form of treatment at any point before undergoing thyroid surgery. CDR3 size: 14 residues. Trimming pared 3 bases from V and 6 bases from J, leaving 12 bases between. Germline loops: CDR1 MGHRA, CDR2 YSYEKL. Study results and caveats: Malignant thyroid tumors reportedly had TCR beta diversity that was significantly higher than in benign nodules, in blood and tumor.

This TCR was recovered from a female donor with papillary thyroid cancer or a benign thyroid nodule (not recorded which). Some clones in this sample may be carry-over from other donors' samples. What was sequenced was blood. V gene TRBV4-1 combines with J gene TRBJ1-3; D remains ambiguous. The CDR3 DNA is TGCGCCAGCAGCCAGCGGACCTCGGAAAACACCATATATTTT. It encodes CASSQRTSENTIYF.